These T cell receptor beta chains were read from a single sample in a study of OX40 agonist ivuxolimab in advanced cancers. Clones were sequenced by immunoSEQ multiplex PCR, and TCRdb holds only the in-frame ones, with some missing. The data contain about 58,000 clones, over 75% of them singletons. Sequences were derived from CD4+ or CD8+ T cells sorted from blood, sampled in a trial of the OX40 agonist ivuxolimab. Source of these receptors: an adult with an advanced solid tumor such as melanoma, head and neck, liver or kidney cancer. CDR3s include the opening cysteine and the closing phenylalanine or tryptophan. D genes are given only for firm matches. The size of a clone is reported for some rows only, either as once, few or many, or as a class for expanded clones.

TRBD1	TRBJ2-2	NA	17	TRBV2	TGTGCCAGCAGGAGAGGACAGGGAGGAACGAACACCGGGGAGCTGTTTTTT	CASRRGQGGTNTGELFF
NA	TRBJ2-6	once	16	TRBV10-3	TGTGCCACCTCGGTAGGGGGTTTATCTGGGGCCAACGTCCTGACTTTC	CATSVGGLSGANVLTF
TRBD1	TRBJ1-5	NA	19	TRBV19	TGTGCCAGTAGTATAGTCGGACAGGGGGTGGCCGGTGGCAATCAGCCCCAGCATTTT	CASSIVGQGVAGGNQPQHF
TRBD1	TRBJ1-1	few	14	TRBV9	TGTGCCAGCAGCGCCAGACAGGGAGGCACTGAAGCTTTCTTT	CASSARQGGTEAFF
TRBD2	TRBJ2-1	NA	14	TRBV19	TGTGCCAGTAGTGTGACTAGCGGATACAATGAGCAGTTCTTC	CASSVTSGYNEQFF
TRBD2	TRBJ2-7	NA	13	TRBV11-2	TGTGCCAGCAGTTCAGCGGGAGGGTACGAGCAGTACTTC	CASSSAGGYEQYF
NA	TRBJ1-5	NA	14	TRBV6-5	TGTGCCAGCAGTGGGGAGGCAGGGAGACAGCCCCAGCATTTT	CASSGEAGRQPQHF
NA	TRBJ1-4	NA	15	TRBV5-1	TGCGCCAGCAGCAAGGCCCCCGGGAATTTATCGAAACTGTTTTTT	CASSKAPGNLSKLFF
NA	TRBJ2-5	NA	13	TRBV28	TGTGCCAGCAGCCCCGGGGATCAAGAGACCCAGTACTTC	CASSPGDQETQYF
NA	TRBJ2-5	NA	15	TRBV7-9	TGTGCCAGCAGCCCGACCGATGGGCCCTGGGAGACCCAGTACTTC	CASSPTDGPWETQYF
NA	TRBJ2-1	NA	12	TRBV2	TGTGCCAGCGCACAGGATGACAATGAGCAGTTCTTC	CASAQDDNEQFF
TRBD2	TRBJ2-1	NA	17	TRBV29-1	TGCAGCGTTGAAGGGACTAGCGGGAGCACTCGATTACGTGAGCAGTTCTTC	CSVEGTSGSTRLREQFF
NA	TRBJ2-3	NA	14	TRBV21-1	TGTGCCAGCAGCAAAGAAGCGGGAGCTGATACGCAGTATTTT	CASSKEAGADTQYF
TRBD2	TRBJ2-1	NA	14	TRBV13	TGTGCCAGCAGCCCCCTGACTAGCGTAAATGAGCAGTTCTTC	CASSPLTSVNEQFF
NA	TRBJ2-2	NA	15	TRBV25-1	TGTGCCAGCAGGGGGGGCAGGGGGGACACCGGGGAGCTGTTTTTT	CASRGGRGDTGELFF
NA	TRBJ2-1	NA	13	TRBV19	TGTGCCAGTAGTATCATACTCGAAGGTGAGCAGTTCTTC	CASSIILEGEQFF
NA	TRBJ2-1	once	15	TRBV28	TGTGCCAGCAGTGCCACAGGACATTCCTACAATGAGCAGTTCTTC	CASSATGHSYNEQFF
NA	TRBJ1-2	NA	11	TRBV28	TGTGCCAGCGGATCTAACTATGGCTACACCTTC	CASGSNYGYTF
NA	TRBJ2-2	NA	15	TRBV28	TGTGCCAGCAGTTTAAGTACAGTACGAACCGGGGAGCTGTTTTTT	CASSLSTVRTGELFF
NA	TRBJ2-1	NA	15	TRBV27	TGTGCCAGCAGCTTCCCCGGGGGAGGGGGGAATGAGCAGTTCTTC	CASSFPGGGGNEQFF
NA	TRBJ2-5	NA	13	TRBV10-3	TGTGCCATCAGTGAAGCAGGGCAAGGAACCCAGTACTTC	CAISEAGQGTQYF
TRBD2	TRBJ2-1	NA	20	TRBV28	TGTGCCAGCAGTCCCCTTTCGGGACTAGCGGGAGAAATACGGTTCAATGAGCAGTTCTTC	CASSPLSGLAGEIRFNEQFF
TRBD1	TRBJ2-7	NA	13	TRBV2	TGTGCCAGCAAGTGGACAGGGTGGTACGAGCAGTACTTC	CASKWTGWYEQYF
NA	TRBJ2-3	NA	14	TRBV5-4	TGTGCCAGCAGCCTAGGGACTAGCACAGATACGCAGTATTTT	CASSLGTSTDTQYF
NA	TRBJ2-2	NA	13	TRBV14	TGTGCCAGCAGCCGCAACAGTGCCGGGGAGCTGTTTTTT	CASSRNSAGELFF
NA	TRBJ2-1	NA	15	TRBV7-3	TGTGCCAGCAGCCCGTTAGGCGTTCGCTACAATGAGCAGTTCTTC	CASSPLGVRYNEQFF
TRBD1	TRBJ1-5	NA	15	TRBV6-5	TGTGCCAGCAGTAGATCAGGACAGGGAGATCAGCCCCAGCATTTT	CASSRSGQGDQPQHF
TRBD1	TRBJ2-7	NA	14	TRBV18	TGTGCCAGCTCGTCGGGACAGTTGATGTACGAGCAGTACTTC	CASSSGQLMYEQYF
NA	TRBJ1-4	NA	13	TRBV5-6	TGTGCCAGCAGTCTTAGTCACACCGAAAAACTGTTTTTT	CASSLSHTEKLFF
NA	TRBJ1-1	NA	14	TRBV7-6	TGTGCCAGCAGCCCAACAGGGAGTAGCACTGAAGCTTTCTTT	CASSPTGSSTEAFF
TRBD1	TRBJ1-1	NA	13	TRBV29-1	TGCAGCGGGGGGGGGACAGTGAACACTGAAGCTTTCTTT	CSGGGTVNTEAFF
NA	TRBJ2-1	NA	12	TRBV6-1	TGTGCCAGCAGTCCCATGGAGGATGAGCAGTTCTTC	CASSPMEDEQFF
TRBD1	TRBJ2-1	NA	12	TRBV9	TGTGCCAGCAGCGCCGCAGGGGGTGAGCAGTTCTTC	CASSAAGGEQFF
NA	TRBJ1-4	NA	11	TRBV28	TGTGCCAGCAGTTTACATGAAAAACTGTTTTTT	CASSLHEKLFF
TRBD1	TRBJ2-1	NA	15	TRBV7-9	TGTGCCAGCAGCTTAGGAAGGGGGCTGTACAATGAGCAGTTCTTC	CASSLGRGLYNEQFF
NA	TRBJ2-1	NA	13	TRBV18	TGTGCCAGCTCACCAGGGACGACGAATGAGCAGTTCTTC	CASSPGTTNEQFF
NA	TRBJ1-1	once	15	TRBV11-2	TGTGCCAGCAGCCACCAACAGGAGACGAACACTGAAGCTTTCTTT	CASSHQQETNTEAFF
NA	TRBJ2-2	NA	14	TRBV19	TGTGCCAGTAGTATTAACTCAGGGACCGGGGAGCTGTTTTTT	CASSINSGTGELFF
NA	TRBJ2-7	NA	12	TRBV6-1	TGTGCCAGCAGCCCGAACAGGGACGAGCAGTACTTC	CASSPNRDEQYF
NA	TRBJ1-5	NA	14	TRBV15	TGTGCCACCAGCGCGGAGGGAGTCGGTCAGCCCCAGCATTTT	CATSAEGVGQPQHF
NA	TRBJ1-5	NA	15	TRBV2	TGTGCCAGCACCCAGGACACTACTAGCAATCAGCCCCAGCATTTT	CASTQDTTSNQPQHF
NA	TRBJ2-3	NA	16	TRBV4-3	TGCGCCAGCAGCCAGGACATCGGAGGTCGAACAGATACGCAGTATTTT	CASSQDIGGRTDTQYF
NA	TRBJ2-5	NA	11	TRBV7-9	TGTGCCAGCAGGACTGGGGAGACCCAGTACTTC	CASRTGETQYF
NA	TRBJ1-4	NA	14	TRBV6-1	TGTGCCAGCAGTGAAGCTGTCAGGGCCTCAAAGGTGTTTTTT	CASSEAVRASKVFF
TRBD1	TRBJ1-2	NA	16	TRBV19	TGTGCCAGCAACCCTCTCCGACAGGGCCGGAACTATGGCTACACCTTC	CASNPLRQGRNYGYTF
TRBD1	TRBJ2-1	NA	15	TRBV4-1	TGCGCCAGCAGCTTCCGACAGGGTATTGGCAATGAGCAGTTCTTC	CASSFRQGIGNEQFF
TRBD2	TRBJ2-5	NA	14	TRBV7-9	TGTGCCAGCAGCCCGGGACTAGCGGAAGAGACCCAGTACTTC	CASSPGLAEETQYF
TRBD1	TRBJ1-5	NA	17	TRBV6-4	TGTGCCAGCAGTGCCTTAACAGGACAGGGGCTCAATCAGCCCCAGCATTTT	CASSALTGQGLNQPQHF